Below, 30 T cell receptor beta chains from the same sample are listed, as sequenced in a study of OX40 agonist ivuxolimab in advanced cancers. The library was built by means of the immunoSEQ multiplex PCR assay. This immuneACCESS table, as held by TCRdb, lists in-frame sequences with V and J called but not all clones. Of the missing ones, under half trace to an unresolved V gene in checked studies; the others have no known cause. This sample comprises approximately 60,000 clones, approximately 92% of them detected only once. The top ten hold about 0.66% of the sample. This specimen was CD4+ or CD8+ T cells sorted from blood, taken in a trial of the OX40 agonist ivuxolimab. The receptors stem from an adult with an advanced solid tumor such as melanoma, head and neck, liver or kidney cancer.

The sample holds one count of this clone. V gene TRBV29-1 combines with J gene TRBJ2-3, with D maybe TRBD2 (6 bases). CDR1 is SQVTM, CDR2 ANQGSEA, per germline. The CDR3 is made up of 13 amino acids. Between the trimmed V and J ends, which lost 4 bases and 0 bases, there was a span of 8 bases. CDR3 DNA: TGCAGCGTTGCGCGGGATAGCACAGATACGCAGTATTTT. This translates into CSVARDSTDTQYF.

V is TRBV6-1 and J is TRBJ2-7; D is perhaps TRBD2 (6 bases). Germline lookup yields CDR1 MNHNS and CDR2 SASEGT. The CDR3 is 14 residues long. Trimming removed 4 bases at V and 1 base at J, with 11 bases between. CDR3 bases: TGTGCCAGCAGTGGCCGGGGGAATTCCTACGAGCAGTACTTC. Residues: CASSGRGNSYEQYF.

This clone showed up just a few times. The J gene is TRBJ2-3, the V gene TRBV6-1, with 7 bases identical to TRBD1. Trimming took 1 base from V and 7 from J; bases not matched to a gene: 8. The CDR3 consists of 15 residues. Germline V lookup: CDR1 MNHNS, CDR2 SASEGT. CDR3 in amino acids: CASSEEFSGGYTQYF. The CDR3 bases are TGTGCCAGCAGTGAAGAGTTCTCAGGGGGATATACGCAGTATTTT.

This clone was recorded only once. The chain employs TRBV15 and TRBJ2-7; 10 positions match TRBD2. J was trimmed by 13 bases and V by 1 base; bases with no gene match: 16. The germline gives CDR1 LNHNV, CDR2 YYDKDF (reference sequence). The CDR3 is made up of 16 amino acids. The CDR3 protein is CATSRATQREGQLFYF. The DNA of the CDR3 is TGTGCCACCAGCAGAGCTACCCAGCGGGAGGGCCAGCTTTTCTACTTC. The full variable domain, with the rest looked up from reference TRBV15 and TRBJ2-7, is DAMVIQNPRYQVTQFGKPVTLSCSQTLNHNVMYWYQQKSSQAPKLLFHYYDKDFNNEADTPDNFQSRRPNTSFCFLDIRSPGLGDTAMYLCATSRATQREGQLFYFGPGTRLTVT.

The chain joins TRBV11-2 to TRBJ2-5; TRBD2 agrees at 11 bases. V lost 3 bases and J lost 5; bases outside the gene matches: 5. The CDR3 is made up of 15 amino acids. Germline CDR1 SGHAT, CDR2 FQNNGV. CDR3 region: CASSFSGGAIETQYF. The CDR3 nucleotides are TGTGCCAGCAGCTTTAGCGGGGGGGCGATCGAGACCCAGTACTTC.

The CDR3 DNA follows: TGTGCCTGGAGGGTTCGAGGGGGATGGGCAGATACGCAGTATTTT. It is translated as CAWRVRGGWADTQYF. The chain joins TRBV30 to TRBJ2-3, with D perhaps TRBD1 (6 bases). The CDR3 loop spans 15 amino acids. From germline, CDR1 is GTSNPN and CDR2 SVGIG (reference sequence). The ends were cut back, 3 bases at V and 4 bases at J, with 17 bases in the middle.

The chain carries TRBV27 and TRBJ1-1; D is undetermined. The CDR3 extends over 14 amino acids. The V end lost 2 bases, the J end lost 1 base, and 8 bases lay between the germline ends. Germline V gene sequence: CDR1 MNHEY, CDR2 SMNVEV (reference sequence). The CDR3 coding sequence is TGTGCCAGCAGTTTAAAGTATCAGAACACTGAAGCTTTCTTT. This sequence encodes CASSLKYQNTEAFF.

V is TRBV9 and J is TRBJ1-2; TRBD1 matches at 7 bases. CDR3 length equals 17 residues. Losses at the gene ends were 5 bases for V and 7 bases for J; bases not matched to a gene: 20. Germline values: CDR1 SGDLS, CDR2 YYNGEE. CDR3 DNA sequence: TGTGCCAGCAGTCTGGAGGGGGCGCTTGTGGACAGCTCTGGCTACACCTTC. Translation gives CASSLEGALVDSSGYTF.

This rearrangement joins TRBV7-9 to TRBJ1-5; 7 nucleotides align to TRBD1. V shed 8 bases and J 3 bases; nucleotides not matched to a gene: 7. The germline V gene has CDR1 SEHNR and CDR2 FQNEAQ (reference sequence). The CDR3 sequence is 14 residues long. CDR3 sequence reads: CASCPGTDNQPQHF. CDR3 sequence (DNA): TGTGCCAGCTGCCCCGGGACAGACAATCAGCCCCAGCATTTT.

The genes are TRBV5-4 and TRBJ1-1; D might be TRBD1 (6 bases). The CDR3 spans 14 residues. The germline V gene encodes CDR1 SGHNT and CDR2 YYREEE (reference sequence). V was trimmed by 4 bases and J by 3 bases, leaving 13 bases between them. The CDR3 nucleotides are TGTGCCAGCAGCCCGGCCAGGGGAGACACTGAAGCTTTCTTT. It encodes CASSPARGDTEAFF.

V gene TRBV7-9 combines with J gene TRBJ2-5, with D possibly being TRBD1 (6 bases). The CDR3 loop spans 11 amino acids. The germline gives CDR1 SEHNR, CDR2 FQNEAQ (reference sequence). V was clipped by 6 bases and J by 5 bases, with 7 bases between them. CDR3 loop: CASRTGETQYF. CDR3 nucleotides: TGTGCCAGCAGAACAGGGGAGACCCAGTACTTC.

The V and J genes are TRBV6-5 and TRBJ2-1; D may correspond to TRBD1 or TRBD2 (5 bases each). There are 14 residues in the CDR3. Germline CDR1 reads MNHEY; CDR2 reads SVGAGI. V was clipped by 5 bases and J by 6 bases, with 14 bases between them. Here the CDR3 DNA reads TGTGCCAGCAGTCAACCGGGACCCTCCAATGAGCAGTTCTTC. The encoded protein is CASSQPGPSNEQFF.

The chain is built from TRBV6-4 and TRBJ2-3; 10 bases are a match to TRBD2. The junction had 9 bases not matched to a gene; V was cut back by 2 bases and J by 7 bases. CDR3 size: 16 residues. Germline V gene data show CDR1 as MRHNA and CDR2 as SNTAGT. CDR3 bases: TGTGCCAGCAGTGACAGGGGAGCGGGAGGGCCGAATACGCAGTATTTT. Protein: CASSDRGAGGPNTQYF.

This chain uses TRBV30 with TRBJ2-3; tentatively, D is TRBD1 (6 bases). This CDR3 has 16 amino acids. From germline, CDR1 is GTSNPN and CDR2 SVGIG (reference sequence). V lost 5 bases, J lost 0 bases, and 18 bases lay in between. The CDR3: CAWATGTRSSTDTQYF. The CDR3 nucleotides read TGTGCCTGGGCTACCGGGACAAGATCTAGCACAGATACGCAGTATTTT.

The chain combines TRBV7-9 with TRBJ2-5; TRBD2 aligns across 8 bases. The V segment lost 7 bases and the J segment 5 bases; nucleotides outside the gene matches: 0. This CDR3 comprises 11 residues. The V gene's germline CDR1 is SEHNR and CDR2 FQNEAQ (reference sequence). CDR3 nucleotide sequence: TGTGCCAGCACGGGGGGGGAGACCCAGTACTTC. It specifies CASTGGETQYF.

The genes are TRBV15 and TRBJ1-1, with D uncertain. The CDR3 is 13 amino acids. Germline CDR1 and CDR2: LNHNV and YYDKDF (reference sequence). V lost 1 base and J lost 8, with 11 bases in between. CDR3 coding DNA: TGTGCCACCAGCAGAGTCCCAGCGGACGAAGCTTTCTTT. Protein: CATSRVPADEAFF.

The chain joins TRBV28 to TRBJ2-4, with 7 bases aligning to TRBD1. With 6 bases clipped from V and 8 bases from J, the junction kept 1 base outside the gene matches. This CDR3 region has 11 residues. CDR1 and CDR2 (germline): MDHEN, SYDVKM. CDR3 region: CASSGQDIQYF. The CDR3 DNA reads TGTGCCAGCAGCGGACAGGACATTCAGTACTTC.

The chain couples TRBV6-6 to TRBJ2-5; no clear D. V was trimmed by 2 bases and J by 0 bases, leaving 7 bases between them. The CDR3 extends over 14 amino acids. From germline, CDR1 is MNHNY and CDR2 SVGAGI (reference sequence). CDR3 in amino acids: CASSYQGYQETQYF. In DNA form, the CDR3 reads TGTGCCAGCAGTTACCAAGGGTACCAAGAGACCCAGTACTTC.

This clone has a single count. V usage is TRBV18 and J usage is TRBJ2-1; 8 bases agree with TRBD1. This CDR3 region has 15 residues. Losses at the gene ends were 0 bases for V and 9 bases for J; bases not matched to a gene: 7. Germline CDR1 and CDR2: KGHSH and LQKENI. The CDR3 protein is CASSPPSRGQVEQFF. The CDR3 coding sequence is TGTGCCAGCTCACCACCGAGCAGGGGGCAGGTTGAGCAGTTCTTC.

The J gene is TRBJ2-5, the V gene TRBV5-4; 7 positions agree with TRBD1. This CDR3 is built from 13 residues. J gave up 5 bases and V 4 bases, and 5 bases lay outside the gene matches. The germline gives CDR1 SGHNT, CDR2 YYREEE (reference sequence). CDR3 sequence (DNA): TGTGCCAGCAGCCTGACAGGGTCGGAGACCCAGTACTTC. Residues: CASSLTGSETQYF.

V and J are TRBV30 and TRBJ1-1, with D uncertain. The CDR3 contains 14 residues. The ends were cut back, 1 base at V and 1 base at J, with 10 bases in the middle. Germline-derived CDR1 and CDR2 are GTSNPN and SVGIG (reference sequence). CDR3 sequence: CAWSGEHTNTEAFF. The CDR3 DNA follows: TGTGCCTGGAGTGGAGAACATACGAACACTGAAGCTTTCTTT.

In its sample, this clone was seen once. The V and J genes are TRBV28 and TRBJ2-1; 7 bases are a match to TRBD2. The V gene's germline CDR1 is MDHEN and CDR2 SYDVKM. V lost 1 base to trimming and J lost 5 bases; unmatched junction nucleotides: 5. CDR3 length: 15 amino acids. CDR3 sequence: CASSLYSSGNNEQFF. In DNA, the CDR3 is TGTGCCAGCAGTTTATACTCTAGCGGAAACAATGAGCAGTTCTTC.

This clone appeared once. V and J are TRBV6-6 and TRBJ2-5; a possible D gene is TRBD1 (6 bases). V gave up 6 bases and J gave up 0 bases, with 14 bases separating them. The CDR3 consists of 15 residues. Germline V CDR1 and CDR2: MNHNY, SVGAGI (reference sequence). CDR3 sequence reads: CASRFLQGNQETQYF. The CDR3 coding sequence is TGTGCCAGCAGATTTCTTCAGGGGAACCAAGAGACCCAGTACTTC.

This chain links TRBV6-5 with TRBJ2-3, with 8 bases fitting TRBD2. The V gene end was trimmed by 7 bases and the J gene end by 6 bases; junction bases not matched to a gene: 12. This CDR3 comprises 15 residues. The germline V gene encodes CDR1 MNHEY and CDR2 SVGAGI. The CDR3 reads CASILRGGKEDTQYF. The CDR3 nucleotides are TGTGCCAGCATTTTACGGGGGGGGAAGGAGGATACGCAGTATTTT.

This chain joins TRBV10-1 and TRBJ2-7, with no clear D. The germline V and J ends were trimmed by 2 bases and 6 bases, with 17 bases remaining between them. CDR1 is WNHNN and CDR2 is SYGVQD in the germline V gene (reference sequence). The CDR3 loop spans 15 amino acids. The CDR3 reads CASSEVQPGPSEQYF. CDR3 in DNA: TGCGCCAGCAGTGAGGTCCAACCCGGCCCTTCCGAGCAGTACTTC.

The chain uses TRBV27 and TRBJ1-2; 9 positions agree with TRBD1. V lost 6 bases, J lost 5 bases, and 7 bases stayed unmatched. Germline V gives CDR1 MNHEY, CDR2 SMNVEV (reference sequence). This CDR3 comprises 14 residues. CDR3 sequence reads: CASRPTGGAYGYTF. As DNA, the CDR3 is TGTGCCAGCAGACCTACAGGGGGCGCATATGGCTACACCTTC.

The chain is built from TRBV6-5 and TRBJ2-7; D gene uncertain. Germline lookup yields CDR1 MNHEY and CDR2 SVGAGI. Trimming removed 7 bases at V and 2 bases at J, with 12 bases between. The CDR3 covers 13 residues. In DNA form, the CDR3 reads TGTGCCAGCACTCTCCTCCCCACCTACGAGCAGTACTTC. It is translated as CASTLLPTYEQYF.

The rearrangement uses TRBV19 and TRBJ2-3; D possibly corresponds to TRBD1 (6 bases). Germline V lookup: CDR1 LNHDA, CDR2 SQIVND (reference sequence). The CDR3 sequence is 13 residues long. Trimming took off 4 bases at V and 2 bases at J, with 7 bases between the two ends. This chain's CDR3 is CASSRQDTDTQYF. The CDR3 nucleotides read TGTGCCAGTAGTAGACAGGACACAGATACGCAGTATTTT.

This clone was seen only once. The chain is built from TRBV28 and TRBJ1-1, with unresolved D. CDR1 is MDHEN and CDR2 is SYDVKM in the germline V gene. The ends were cut back, 3 bases at V and 8 bases at J, with 7 bases in the middle. CDR3 length equals 11 residues. CDR3 nucleotide sequence: TGTGCCAGCAGTTTGGTCGACGAAGCTTTCTTT. It translates to CASSLVDEAFF. Full variable domain (outside the CDR3, taken from reference TRBV28 and TRBJ1-1): DVKVTQSSRYLVKRTGEKVFLECVQDMDHENMFWYRQDPGLGLRLIYFSYDVKMKEKGDIPEGYSVSREKKERFSLILESASTNQTSMYLCASSLVDEAFFGQGTRLTVV.

The V and J genes are TRBV6-5 and TRBJ1-5; a possible D gene is TRBD1 (6 bases). This CDR3 is built from 13 residues. The germline V and J ends were trimmed by 6 bases and 7 bases, with 13 bases remaining between them. The V gene's germline CDR1 is MNHEY and CDR2 SVGAGI. The CDR3, as DNA: TGTGCCAGCAGGTACAGGGTAGAGCAGCCCCAGCATTTT. Encoded protein: CASRYRVEQPQHF.